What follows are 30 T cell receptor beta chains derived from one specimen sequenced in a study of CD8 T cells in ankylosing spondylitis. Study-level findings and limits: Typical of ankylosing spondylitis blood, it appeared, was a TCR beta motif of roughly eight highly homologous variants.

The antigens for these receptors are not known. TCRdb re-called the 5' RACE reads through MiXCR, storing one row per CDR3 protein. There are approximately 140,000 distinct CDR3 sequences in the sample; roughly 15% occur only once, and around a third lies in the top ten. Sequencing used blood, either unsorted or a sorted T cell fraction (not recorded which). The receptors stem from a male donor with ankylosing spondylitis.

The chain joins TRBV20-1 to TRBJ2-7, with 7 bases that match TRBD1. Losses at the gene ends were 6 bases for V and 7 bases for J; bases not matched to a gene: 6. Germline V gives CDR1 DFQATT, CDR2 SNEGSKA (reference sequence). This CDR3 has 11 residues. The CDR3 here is CSAQTGTEQYF. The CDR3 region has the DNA TGCAGTGCCCAGACAGGGACGGAGCAGTACTTC.

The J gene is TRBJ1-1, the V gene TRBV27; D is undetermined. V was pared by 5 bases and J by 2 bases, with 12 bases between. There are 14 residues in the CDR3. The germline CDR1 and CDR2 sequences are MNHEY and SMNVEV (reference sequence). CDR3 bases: TGTGCCAGCAGTCCTCCTGGGTTTAACACTGAAGCTTTCTTT. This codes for CASSPPGFNTEAFF.

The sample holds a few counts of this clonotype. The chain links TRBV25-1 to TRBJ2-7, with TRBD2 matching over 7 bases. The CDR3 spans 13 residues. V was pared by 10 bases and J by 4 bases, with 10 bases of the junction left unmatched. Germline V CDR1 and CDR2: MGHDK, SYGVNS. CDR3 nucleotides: TGTGCCACCGAGCGGGATTTATCTTACGAGCAGTACTTC. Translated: CATERDLSYEQYF.

The CDR3, as DNA: TGTGCCAGCAGTTACTCGTATTATTTAGGACAGGGAAGGAACACCGGGGAGCTGTTTTTT. Protein: CASSYSYYLGQGRNTGELFF. The V call is TRBV6-2 or TRBV6-3, the J call TRBJ2-2; 8 positions match TRBD1. This CDR3 comprises 20 residues. Germline trimming cut 0 bases from V and 1 base from J; bases unmatched to any gene: 13. Germline V gene lookup returns CDR1 MNHEY and CDR2 SVGEGT.

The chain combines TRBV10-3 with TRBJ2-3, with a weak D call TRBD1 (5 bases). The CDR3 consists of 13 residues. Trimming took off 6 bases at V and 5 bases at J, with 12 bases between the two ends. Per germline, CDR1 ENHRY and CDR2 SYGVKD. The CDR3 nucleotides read TGTGCCATCAGGCCCAGGGTTGAAGATACGCAGTATTTT. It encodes CAIRPRVEDTQYF.

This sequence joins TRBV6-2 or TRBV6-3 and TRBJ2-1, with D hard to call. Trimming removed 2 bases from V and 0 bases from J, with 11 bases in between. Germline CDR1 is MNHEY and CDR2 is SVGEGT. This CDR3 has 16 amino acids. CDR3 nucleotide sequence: TGTGCCAGCAGTTACACCGTGGGGATCTCCTACAATGAGCAGTTCTTC. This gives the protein CASSYTVGISYNEQFF.

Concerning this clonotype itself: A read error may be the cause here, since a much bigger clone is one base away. The CDR3 DNA follows: TGTGCCAGCAGTCCCACAGGGGGCACCAGGGAGCTGTTTTTT. It is translated as CASSPTGGTRELFF. The gene calls are TRBV12-3 or TRBV12-4 and TRBJ2-2; 9 positions agree with TRBD1. This CDR3 region has 14 residues.

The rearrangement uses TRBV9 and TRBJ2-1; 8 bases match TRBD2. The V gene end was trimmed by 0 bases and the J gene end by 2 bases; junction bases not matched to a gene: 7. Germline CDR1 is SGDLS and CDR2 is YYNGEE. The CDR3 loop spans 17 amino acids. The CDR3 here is CASSVGRAGLAYNEQFF. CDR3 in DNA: TGTGCCAGCAGCGTAGGGCGGGCGGGACTAGCCTACAATGAGCAGTTCTTC.

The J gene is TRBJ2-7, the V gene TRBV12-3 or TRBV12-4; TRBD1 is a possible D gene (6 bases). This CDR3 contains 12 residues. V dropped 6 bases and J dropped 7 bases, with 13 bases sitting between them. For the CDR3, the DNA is TGTGCCAGCAGGCAGGGGTCCGGGGAGCAGTACTTC. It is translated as CASRQGSGEQYF.

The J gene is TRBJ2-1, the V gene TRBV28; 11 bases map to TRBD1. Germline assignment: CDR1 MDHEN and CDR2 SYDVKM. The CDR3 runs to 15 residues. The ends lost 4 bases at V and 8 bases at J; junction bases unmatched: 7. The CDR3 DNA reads TGTGCCAGCAGTTCTCGGACAGGGGGCAAAGATGAGCAGTTCTTC. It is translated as CASSSRTGGKDEQFF.

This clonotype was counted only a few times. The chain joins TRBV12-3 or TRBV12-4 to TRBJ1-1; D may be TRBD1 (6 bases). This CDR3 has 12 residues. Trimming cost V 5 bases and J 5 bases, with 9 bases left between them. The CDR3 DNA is TGTGCCAGCAGTGAGGGGGGAACTGAAGCTTTCTTT. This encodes CASSEGGTEAFF.

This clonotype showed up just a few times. The CDR3 sequence: CAWSLRGIYEQYF. The CDR3 DNA reads as TGTGCCTGGAGTCTACGAGGAATCTACGAGCAGTACTTC. The chain is built from TRBV30 and TRBJ2-7; no clear D gene. The CDR3 is 13 residues long. Trimming removed 2 bases at V and 3 bases at J, with 11 bases between. From germline, CDR1 is GTSNPN and CDR2 SVGIG (reference sequence).

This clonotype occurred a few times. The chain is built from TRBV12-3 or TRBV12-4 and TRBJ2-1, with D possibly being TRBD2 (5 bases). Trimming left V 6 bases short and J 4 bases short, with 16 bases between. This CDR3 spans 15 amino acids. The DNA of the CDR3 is TGTGCCAGCAGCGCTTTTACAGCGGCATACAATGAGCAGTTCTTC. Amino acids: CASSAFTAAYNEQFF.

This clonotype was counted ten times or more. The CDR3 sequence: CASSQVWGEKQPQHF. The CDR3 bases are TGCGCCAGCAGCCAAGTTTGGGGGGAGAAACAGCCCCAGCATTTT. The genes are TRBV4-1 and TRBJ1-5; D might be TRBD1 (5 bases). Germline CDR1 reads MGHRA; CDR2 reads YSYEKL. CDR3 length: 15 amino acids. V was trimmed by 1 base and J by 7 bases, leaving 14 bases between them.

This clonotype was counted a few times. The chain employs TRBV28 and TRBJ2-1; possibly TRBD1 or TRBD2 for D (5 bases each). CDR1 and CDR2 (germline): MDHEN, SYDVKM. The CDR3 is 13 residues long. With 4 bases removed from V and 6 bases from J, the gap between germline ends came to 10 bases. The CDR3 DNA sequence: TGTGCCAGCAGTTCGAGGGGTGGCAATGAGCAGTTCTTC. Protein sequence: CASSSRGGNEQFF.

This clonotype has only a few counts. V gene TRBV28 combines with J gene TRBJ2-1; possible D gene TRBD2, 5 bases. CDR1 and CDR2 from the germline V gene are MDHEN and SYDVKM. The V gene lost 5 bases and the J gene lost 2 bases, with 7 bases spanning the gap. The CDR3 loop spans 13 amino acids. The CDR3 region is CASSQLAYNEQFF. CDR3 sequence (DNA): TGTGCCAGCAGTCAACTAGCCTACAATGAGCAGTTCTTC.

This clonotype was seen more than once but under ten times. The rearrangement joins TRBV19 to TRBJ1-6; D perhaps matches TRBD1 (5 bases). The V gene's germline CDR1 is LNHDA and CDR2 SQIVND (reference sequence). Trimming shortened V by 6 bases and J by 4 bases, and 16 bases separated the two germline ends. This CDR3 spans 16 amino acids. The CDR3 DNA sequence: TGTGCCAGTAGGCTCCGCGACTGGGGGTATAATTCACCCCTCCACTTT. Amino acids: CASRLRDWGYNSPLHF.

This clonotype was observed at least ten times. The CDR3 DNA follows: TGTGCCAGCAGGTCTCCTCCGGGACAGGGGGCCAAATATGCTGATGGCTACACCTTC. It encodes CASRSPPGQGAKYADGYTF. This chain uses TRBV28 with TRBJ1-2, with 12 bases aligning to TRBD1. V was clipped by 6 bases and J by 6 bases; unmatched bases: 20. This CDR3 has 19 amino acids. Germline CDR1 is MDHEN and CDR2 is SYDVKM.

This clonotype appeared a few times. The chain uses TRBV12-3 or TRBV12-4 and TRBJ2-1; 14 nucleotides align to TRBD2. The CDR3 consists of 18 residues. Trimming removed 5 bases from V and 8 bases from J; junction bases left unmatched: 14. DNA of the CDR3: TGTGCCAGCAGTCGCCGACCGGGACTAGCGGGAGAAGCCCATGAGCAGTTCTTC. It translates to CASSRRPGLAGEAHEQFF.

CDR3 in amino acids: CASSNSGTVMNTEAFF. In nucleotides, the CDR3 is TGTGCCAGCAGCAACTCGGGGACAGTTATGAACACTGAAGCTTTCTTT. The V call is TRBV21-1, the J call TRBJ1-1; TRBD1 was called by the table and not checked on the DNA. TRBV21-1 is flagged as a pseudogene. The CDR3 length is 16 residues.

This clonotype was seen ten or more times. The CDR3 nucleotides read TGCAGCGTCCGGATACTTAACGACTACAATGAGCAGTTCTTC. Its protein is CSVRILNDYNEQFF. The V and J genes are TRBV29-1 and TRBJ2-1; D is unresolved. The CDR3 loop spans 14 amino acids. Germline V gene data show CDR1 as SQVTM and CDR2 as ANQGSEA. Trimming stripped 6 bases from V and 3 bases from J, with 15 bases between.

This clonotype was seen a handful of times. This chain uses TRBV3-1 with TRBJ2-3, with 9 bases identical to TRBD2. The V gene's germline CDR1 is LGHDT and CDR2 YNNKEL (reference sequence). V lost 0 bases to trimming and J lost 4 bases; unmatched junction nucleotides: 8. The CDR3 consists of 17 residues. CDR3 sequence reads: CASSQDVEREVPDTQYF. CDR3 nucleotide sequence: TGTGCCAGCAGCCAAGACGTCGAGCGGGAGGTCCCAGATACGCAGTATTTT.

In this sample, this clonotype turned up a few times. DNA of the CDR3: TGTGCCAGCCGTCCAGCTAGCGATGAGCAGTTCTTC. Translated: CASRPASDEQFF. J is TRBJ2-1 and V is TRBV27, with D possibly being TRBD2 (6 bases). V was trimmed by 8 bases and J by 8 bases, leaving 13 bases between them. Per the germline V gene, CDR1 is MNHEY and CDR2 is SMNVEV (reference sequence). The CDR3 contains 12 residues.

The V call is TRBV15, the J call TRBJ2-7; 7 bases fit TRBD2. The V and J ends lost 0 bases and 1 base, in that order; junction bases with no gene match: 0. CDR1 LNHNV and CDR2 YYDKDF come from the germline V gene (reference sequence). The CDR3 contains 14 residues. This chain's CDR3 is CATSREAGSYEQYF. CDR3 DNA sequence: TGTGCCACCAGCAGAGAAGCGGGATCCTACGAGCAGTACTTC.

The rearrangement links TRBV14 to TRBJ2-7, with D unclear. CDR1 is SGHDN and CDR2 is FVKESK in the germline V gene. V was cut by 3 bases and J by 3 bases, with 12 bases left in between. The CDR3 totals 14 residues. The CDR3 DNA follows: TGTGCCAGCAGCCAGAGACCAGCTGTCTACGAGCAGTACTTC. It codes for CASSQRPAVYEQYF.

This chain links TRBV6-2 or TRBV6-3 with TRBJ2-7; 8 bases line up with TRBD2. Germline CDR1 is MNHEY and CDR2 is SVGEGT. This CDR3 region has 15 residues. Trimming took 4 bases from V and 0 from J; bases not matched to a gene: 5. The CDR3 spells CASSLPGLGSYEQYF. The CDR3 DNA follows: TGTGCCAGCAGTTTGCCGGGACTAGGCTCCTACGAGCAGTACTTC.

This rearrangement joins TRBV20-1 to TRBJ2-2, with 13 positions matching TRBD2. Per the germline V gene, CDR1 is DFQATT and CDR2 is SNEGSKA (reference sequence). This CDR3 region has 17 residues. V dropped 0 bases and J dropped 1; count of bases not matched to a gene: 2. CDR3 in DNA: TGCAGTGCTAGAGATACTAGCGGGAGGGTGAACACCGGGGAGCTGTTTTTT. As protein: CSARDTSGRVNTGELFF.

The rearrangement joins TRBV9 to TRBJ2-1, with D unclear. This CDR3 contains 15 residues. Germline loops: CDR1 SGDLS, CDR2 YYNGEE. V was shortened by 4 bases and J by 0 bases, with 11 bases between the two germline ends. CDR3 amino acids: CASSPVRYSYNEQFF. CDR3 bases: TGTGCCAGCAGCCCAGTTCGCTACTCCTACAATGAGCAGTTCTTC.

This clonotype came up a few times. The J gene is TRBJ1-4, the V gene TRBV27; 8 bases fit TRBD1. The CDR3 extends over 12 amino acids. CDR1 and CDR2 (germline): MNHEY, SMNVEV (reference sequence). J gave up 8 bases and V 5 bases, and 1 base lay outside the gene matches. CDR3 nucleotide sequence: TGTGCCAGCAGTGGGGACAGGGAAAAACTGTTTTTT. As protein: CASSGDREKLFF. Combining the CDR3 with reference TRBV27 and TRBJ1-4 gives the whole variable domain EAQVTQNPRYLITVTGKKLTVTCSQNMNHEYMSWYRQDPGLGLRQIYYSMNVEVTDKGDVPEGYKVSRKEKRNFPLILESPSPNQTSLYFCASSGDREKLFFGSGTQLSVL.

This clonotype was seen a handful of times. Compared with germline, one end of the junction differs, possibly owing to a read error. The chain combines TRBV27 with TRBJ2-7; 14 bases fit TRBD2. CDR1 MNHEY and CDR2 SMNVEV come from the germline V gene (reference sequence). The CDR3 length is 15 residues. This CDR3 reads CASSLSGTSGRKENF. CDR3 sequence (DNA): TGTGCCAGCAGTTTATCGGGGACTAGCGGGAGAAAGGAGAACTTC.